Here is one T cell receptor (beta chain) with its context. Its cognate antigen is unknown. One end of the junction varies from germline; a read error may be responsible. TCRdb re-derived calls from the RT-PCR reads in MiXCR, one entry per CDR3 protein. The repertoire holds around 200,000 distinct CDR3 sequences, 9.2% seen once, with about a tenth in the top ten. This CDR3 is built from 19 residues. Germline CDR1 and CDR2: MNHEY and SVGEGT. This specimen belongs to a study of response to subunit inactivated influenza vaccine. Broader study findings: Few new T cells, the authors suggested, are recruited by each seasonal influenza vaccination.

This specimen consisted of non-naive T cells sorted from PBMCs, obtained on the day of vaccination. V is TRBV6-2 or TRBV6-3 and J is TRBJ2-2; tentatively, D is TRBD1 or TRBD2 (6 bases each). This receptor was taken from a man in his forties or fifties who received an inactivated influenza vaccine. CDR3 nucleotides: TGTGCCGGCAGTTACTCGTTAAGTCGGGGGCTGCGGAACACCGGGGAGCTGTTTTTT. This sequence encodes CAGSYSLSRGLRNTGELFF.